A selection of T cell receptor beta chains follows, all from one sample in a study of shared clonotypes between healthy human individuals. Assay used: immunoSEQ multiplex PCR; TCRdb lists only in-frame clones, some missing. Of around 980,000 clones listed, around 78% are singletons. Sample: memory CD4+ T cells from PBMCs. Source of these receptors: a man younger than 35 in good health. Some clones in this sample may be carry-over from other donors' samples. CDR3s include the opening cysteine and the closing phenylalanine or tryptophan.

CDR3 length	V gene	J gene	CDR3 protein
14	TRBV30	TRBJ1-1	CAWSGTGGSTEAFF
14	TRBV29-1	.	CSVEDTGQPYEQYF
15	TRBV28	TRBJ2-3	CASSFRLGGTDTQYF
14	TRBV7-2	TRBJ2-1	CASSSSGGFGEQFF
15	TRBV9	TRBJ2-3	CASSPAGGPGDTQYF
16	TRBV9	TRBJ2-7	CASSVGEGGTTYEQYF
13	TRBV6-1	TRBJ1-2	CASLTDRAYGYTF
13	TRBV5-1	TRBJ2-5	CASLGTVRETQYF
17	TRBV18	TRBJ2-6	CASSPGQGYAGANVLTF
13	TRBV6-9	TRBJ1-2	CASSAATDYGYTF
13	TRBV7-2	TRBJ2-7	CASSPGGTKSQYF
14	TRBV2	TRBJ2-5	CASSESRVGETQYF
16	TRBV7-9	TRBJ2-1	CASSLPEFSSYNEQFF
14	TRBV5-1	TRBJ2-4	CASSLNSGSDIQYF
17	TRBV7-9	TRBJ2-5	CASSPSSLWGGRETQYF
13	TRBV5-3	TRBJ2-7	CASSLWTSGLLDF
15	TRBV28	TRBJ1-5	CASRSGSRGNQPQHF
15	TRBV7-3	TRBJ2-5	CASSLGLTDQETQYF
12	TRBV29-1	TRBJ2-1	CSVKQDYNEQFF
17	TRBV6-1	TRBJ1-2	CASSERGQGWSNYGYTF
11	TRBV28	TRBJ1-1	CASRANTEAFF
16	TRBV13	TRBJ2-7	CASGRTGGTLRGEQYF
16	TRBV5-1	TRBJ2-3	CASSPGDRGQGDTQYF
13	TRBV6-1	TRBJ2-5	CASSPGRGETQYF
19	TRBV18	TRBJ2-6	CASSLVRQGYNSGANVLTF
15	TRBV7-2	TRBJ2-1	CASSFRLAGANEQFF
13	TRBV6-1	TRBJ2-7	CASRDQGISEQYF
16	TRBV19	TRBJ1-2	CASSSQSVAGGYGYTF
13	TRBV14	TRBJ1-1	CASSHLGPLEAFF
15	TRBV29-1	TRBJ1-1	CSVDWFGRDGGEAFF
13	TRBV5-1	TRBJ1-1	CATRGQGGTEAFF
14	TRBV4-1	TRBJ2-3	CASSSTGRTDTQYF
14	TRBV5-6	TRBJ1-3	CASSLRSSGNTIYF
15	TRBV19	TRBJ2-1	CASTTTPAGTSPWVF
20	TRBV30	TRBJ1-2	CAWSKGQGLLLGSPNNGYTF
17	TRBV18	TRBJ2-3	CASSQYGLAEKKLTQYF
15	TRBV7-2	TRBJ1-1	CASSLGSRQNTEAFF
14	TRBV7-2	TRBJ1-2	CASSIDREPGGYTF
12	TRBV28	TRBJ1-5	CASSNSFEPQHF
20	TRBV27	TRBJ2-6	CASRWGLPPKQTPGANVLTF
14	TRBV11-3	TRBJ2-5	CASSLDREGETQYF